Sequencing of this TCR beta chain was carried out in a study of blood T cell repertoires in COVID-19. As for the study in general: Sites across the United States, Italy and Spain contributed samples from acute and convalescent COVID-19.

Generated by immunoSEQ multiplex PCR, the TCRdb table keeps only in-frame clones and is missing some. The repertoire consists of about 140,000 clones, with over 60% occurring once and the leading ten covering around 9.5%. The CDR3 totals 13 residues. Germline loops: CDR1 LGHDT, CDR2 YNNKEL (reference sequence). The V gene end was trimmed by 7 bases and the J gene end by 6 bases; junction bases not matched to a gene: 3. This receptor was identified in a woman aged 50 to 60 with active or convalescent COVID-19. Source material: peripheral blood. The chain carries TRBV3-1 (or the pseudogene TRBV3-2) and TRBJ1-2; 12 bases match TRBD1. CDR3 loop: CASTGTGGDGYTF. The CDR3 bases are TGTGCCAGCACCGGGACAGGGGGCGATGGCTACACCTTC.